What follows is one TCR beta chain and its context. The junction departs from germline at one end; a sequencing error may be responsible. The data derive from a study of cytomegalovirus exposure and HLA in healthy donors. This CDR3 spans 13 amino acids. CDR1 is SEHNR, CDR2 FQNEAQ, per germline (reference sequence). The PCR had 60 Vbeta and 13 Jbeta primers. Assay used: immunoSEQ multiplex PCR; TCRdb lists only in-frame clones, some missing. The table has fewer than 250,000 clones, 83% seen once. This chain joins TRBV7-9 and TRBJ1-1; D is uncertain. The material sequenced was PBMCs. This TCR came from a girl between 5 and 17 years old in good health and CMV-seronegative. CDR3 in DNA: TGTTCCAGCAGCTTCTCAGGGAACACTGAAGCTTTCTTT. It specifies CSSSFSGNTEAFF.